These 9 T cell receptor beta chains were sequenced from one sample in a study of spatial heterogeneity in lung cancer. TCRdb re-derived calls from the 5' RACE reads in MiXCR, one entry per CDR3 protein. The table has 26,000 or so distinct CDR3 sequences, approximately 8.4% seen once. The time point here: sample taken at primary tumor resection. Sequencing covered unsorted whole RNA taken from tumor, nontumor lung or frozen PBMC. The sample in question was PBMCs, obtained at surgery. These receptors originate from a female donor with early-stage non-small cell lung cancer.

This clonotype has at least ten counts. The chain carries TRBV20-1 and TRBJ2-1; 14 bases match TRBD2. Germline V gene sequence: CDR1 DFQATT, CDR2 SNEGSKA (reference sequence). The CDR3 loop spans 17 amino acids. The junction had 12 bases not matched to a gene; V was cut back by 4 bases and J by 7 bases. The CDR3, as DNA: TGCAGTGCTACGGGACTAGCGGGAGTCTACGTACTAAATGAGCAGTTCTTC. Protein: CSATGLAGVYVLNEQFF.

By frequency in the sample, this clonotype is medium-sized. This sequence joins TRBV27 and TRBJ1-1; D gene ambiguous. From germline, CDR1 is MNHEY and CDR2 SMNVEV (reference sequence). The CDR3 has 15 residues. With 5 bases removed from V and 0 bases from J, the gap between germline ends came to 13 bases. The CDR3 sequence: CASSRPPRMNTEAFF. The CDR3, as DNA: TGTGCCAGCAGTCGCCCCCCGAGGATGAACACTGAAGCTTTCTTT.

This clonotype was seen repeatedly, ten times or more. The CDR3 here is CSVSRDSQETQYF. The CDR3 DNA sequence: TGCAGCGTCTCCCGGGACTCTCAAGAGACCCAGTACTTC. J is TRBJ2-5 and V is TRBV29-1, with D possibly TRBD2 on 6 matching bases. The CDR3 covers 13 residues. Trimming took off 6 bases at V and 2 bases at J, with 13 bases between the two ends. Per germline, CDR1 SQVTM and CDR2 ANQGSEA.

This clonotype was counted at least ten times. V and J are TRBV4-2 and TRBJ2-1, with 8 bases identical to TRBD1. The CDR3 is 15 amino acids. Losses at the gene ends were 4 bases for V and 2 bases for J; bases not matched to a gene: 4. CDR1 and CDR2 (germline): LGHNA, YNFKEQ. The CDR3, as DNA: TGTGCCAGCAGCCCCGGGACAGGCCCCTACAATGAGCAGTTCTTC. Translated, it gives CASSPGTGPYNEQFF.

This clonotype appeared once. The chain uses TRBV28 and TRBJ1-4; D is unclear. Germline V gene data show CDR1 as MDHEN and CDR2 as SYDVKM. This CDR3 is 14 amino acids long. V lost 6 bases and J lost 5, with 13 bases in between. CDR3 in amino acids: CASSRGDSNEKLFF. DNA of the CDR3: TGTGCCAGCAGCAGAGGCGACTCAAATGAAAAACTGTTTTTT.

This sequence joins TRBV12-3 or TRBV12-4 and TRBJ2-1; 8 bases match TRBD2. J lost 12 bases, V lost 4 bases, and 14 bases had no gene match. CDR3 length: 15 residues. The CDR3 protein is CASSSRPLAGGLQFF. Here the CDR3 DNA reads TGTGCCAGCAGTTCCCGACCCCTCGCGGGAGGCTTGCAGTTCTTC.

This clonotype came up many times. The chain links TRBV5-1 to TRBJ2-5; 9 positions agree with TRBD1. V gave up 4 bases and J gave up 4 bases; unmatched junction bases: 14. Germline-derived CDR1 and CDR2 are SGHRS and YFSETQ. This CDR3 is 17 amino acids long. The DNA of the CDR3 is TGCGCCAGCAGCAAACAAGGACAGGGGATGAATATAGAGACCCAGTACTTC. Protein product: CASSKQGQGMNIETQYF.

This clonotype was recorded many times. V is TRBV7-3 and J is TRBJ2-3; 8 nucleotides align to TRBD2. The germline V gene encodes CDR1 SGHTA and CDR2 FQGTGA. V was clipped by 2 bases and J by 0 bases; unmatched bases: 1. The CDR3 length is 15 residues. The CDR3 DNA sequence: TGTGCCAGCAGCTTATCTAGCGGGAGCACAGATACGCAGTATTTT. Protein: CASSLSSGSTDTQYF.

The V gene is TRBV5-4, the J gene TRBJ2-7; D unresolved. Trimming left V 2 bases short and J 2 bases short, with 14 bases between. Looked up from germline, CDR1 is SGHNT and CDR2 is YYREEE (reference sequence). This CDR3 has 15 residues. The CDR3 loop is CASSFARGLTYEQYF. In nucleotides, the CDR3 is TGTGCCAGCAGCTTTGCACGCGGCCTCACCTACGAGCAGTACTTC.